The 20 T cell receptor beta chains below all came from one sample that was sequenced in a study of blood T cell repertoires in COVID-19. The data were produced by immunoSEQ multiplex PCR, yet TCRdb's version contains in-frame clones alone and is incomplete. The sample gives approximately 170,000 clones, less than 85% of which show up once; 8% to 11% is in the top ten. Sequencing was done on a sample of peripheral blood. Receptor source: an elderly woman with active or convalescent COVID-19.

This clone was observed once. This chain uses TRBV3-1 (or the pseudogene TRBV3-2) with TRBJ2-3; tentatively, D is TRBD2 (5 bases). The germline gives CDR1 LGHDT, CDR2 YNNKEL (reference sequence). The CDR3 consists of 13 residues. V shed 5 bases and J shed 6 bases, with 12 bases lying between them. CDR3 amino acids: CASSGRDRDTQYF. CDR3 in DNA: TGTGCCAGCAGCGGCCGGGATCGCGATACGCAGTATTTT.

The J gene is TRBJ2-3, the V gene TRBV10-1, with 7 bases that match TRBD1. CDR3 length equals 15 residues. Per the germline V gene, CDR1 is WNHNN and CDR2 is SYGVQD (reference sequence). V shed 1 base and J 2 bases; nucleotides not matched to a gene: 3. For the CDR3, the DNA is TGCGCCAGCAGTGAGTGGGACAGACTCACAGATACGCAGTATTTT. It is translated as CASSEWDRLTDTQYF.

The genes are TRBV24-1 and TRBJ2-5; TRBD2 agrees at 11 bases. Unmatched junction bases numbered 7, after V lost 4 bases and J lost 4 bases. Germline CDR1 and CDR2: KGHDR and SFDVKD. This CDR3 region has 16 residues. CDR3 amino acids: CATSDPTSGNRETQYF. CDR3 coding DNA: TGTGCCACCAGTGACCCGACTAGCGGGAATCGAGAGACCCAGTACTTC.

The chain has TRBV19 and TRBJ2-1; D gene uncertain. V was pared by 3 bases and J by 1 base, with 13 bases between. Germline CDR1 LNHDA, CDR2 SQIVND (reference sequence). There are 16 residues in the CDR3. CDR3 protein: CASSIWSPGSYNEQFF. DNA of the CDR3: TGTGCCAGTAGTATTTGGTCCCCAGGTTCCTACAATGAGCAGTTCTTC.

The rearrangement joins TRBV7-9 to TRBJ1-1; D is possibly TRBD1 (6 bases). V lost 6 bases and J lost 1, with 12 bases in between. The CDR3 covers 14 residues. Germline V gene sequence: CDR1 SEHNR, CDR2 FQNEAQ (reference sequence). The CDR3 here is CASSLTGRNTEAFF. CDR3 nucleotide sequence: TGTGCCAGCAGTCTGACAGGCCGGAACACTGAAGCTTTCTTT. The complete variable domain, with remaining parts taken from reference TRBV7-9 and TRBJ1-1, reads DTGVSQNPRHKITKRGQNVTFRCDPISEHNRLYWYRQTLGQGPEFLTYFQNEAQLEKSRLLSDRFSAERPKGSFSTLEIQRTEQGDSAMYLCASSLTGRNTEAFFGQGTRLTVV.

This clone occurred once. The V and J genes are TRBV10-3 and TRBJ2-7, with D possibly being TRBD2 (6 bases). Per the germline V gene, CDR1 is ENHRY and CDR2 is SYGVKD. This CDR3 contains 14 residues. V lost 0 bases and J 3 bases, leaving 9 bases between the germline ends. The CDR3 sequence is CAISESGGDYEQYF. The CDR3 DNA reads as TGTGCCATCAGTGAGTCAGGCGGGGACTACGAGCAGTACTTC.

V gene TRBV6-5 combines with J gene TRBJ2-1, with 12 bases matching TRBD2. V lost 7 bases, J lost 8 bases, and 9 bases stayed unmatched. Looked up from germline, CDR1 is MNHEY and CDR2 is SVGAGI. This CDR3 spans 15 amino acids. CDR3 nucleotide sequence: TGTGCCAGCATGTCCGTGACTAGCGGGAGCGATGAGCAGTTCTTC. This gives the protein CASMSVTSGSDEQFF.

The CDR3 protein is CASSSPQKPTSGTYNEQFF. CDR3 nucleotides: TGTGCCAGTAGTTCACCCCAGAAACCTACTAGCGGGACGTACAATGAGCAGTTCTTC. This rearrangement joins TRBV19 to TRBJ2-1, with 10 bases matching TRBD2. The germline V gene encodes CDR1 LNHDA and CDR2 SQIVND (reference sequence). Trimming at V came to 5 bases and at J to 4 bases, leaving 17 bases not matched to a gene. This CDR3 comprises 19 residues.

The V call is TRBV6-5, the J call TRBJ1-1; 8 nucleotides line up with TRBD1. The V and J ends lost 8 bases and 6 bases, in that order; junction bases with no gene match: 5. The CDR3 totals 12 residues. From germline, CDR1 is MNHEY and CDR2 SVGAGI. This CDR3 is CASGQGGAEAFF. The DNA of the CDR3 is TGTGCCAGCGGACAGGGAGGCGCTGAAGCTTTCTTT.

This clone turned up a few times. The rearrangement uses TRBV28 and TRBJ1-2, with D maybe TRBD1 (5 bases). The length of the CDR3 is 13 residues. Trimming cost V 6 bases and J 6 bases, with 14 bases left between them. CDR1 is MDHEN, CDR2 SYDVKM, per germline. As DNA, the CDR3 is TGTGCCAGCAGCAAACTGGGACTCGATGGCTACACCTTC. It translates to CASSKLGLDGYTF.

The chain is built from TRBV9 and TRBJ2-2; 9 nucleotides line up with TRBD1. CDR1 and CDR2 (germline): SGDLS, YYNGEE. The CDR3 loop spans 16 amino acids. Trimming took 4 bases from V and 3 from J; bases not matched to a gene: 7. This CDR3 is CASSPQTGGYTGELFF. The CDR3 DNA follows: TGTGCCAGCAGCCCACAAACAGGGGGCTACACCGGGGAGCTGTTTTTT.

The chain carries TRBV9 and TRBJ1-1; 7 nucleotides match TRBD1. CDR3 size: 16 residues. Trimming took 3 bases from V and 0 from J; bases not matched to a gene: 8. From germline, CDR1 is SGDLS and CDR2 YYNGEE. This CDR3 is CASSGRQGSLNTEAFF. The CDR3 DNA reads as TGTGCCAGCAGCGGCCGACAGGGCTCACTGAACACTGAAGCTTTCTTT.

This chain uses TRBV4-1 with TRBJ1-3; D not resolved. This CDR3 is 15 amino acids long. V lost 0 bases and J 4 bases, leaving 10 bases between the germline ends. Germline-derived CDR1 and CDR2 are MGHRA and YSYEKL. The CDR3 DNA reads TGCGCCAGCAGCCAAGATGGCTCAGAAGGAAACACCATATATTTT. Translation: CASSQDGSEGNTIYF.

The chain has TRBV2 and TRBJ2-5; perhaps TRBD1 as D (7 bases). This CDR3 contains 15 residues. Trimming pared 1 base from V and 4 bases from J, leaving 13 bases between. Germline values: CDR1 SNHLY, CDR2 FYNNEI. CDR3: CASSEGRQGGETQYF. CDR3 DNA: TGTGCCAGCAGTGAAGGCCGACAGGGAGGAGAGACCCAGTACTTC.

This rearrangement joins TRBV28 to TRBJ2-6, with D hard to call. CDR1 and CDR2 (germline): MDHEN, SYDVKM. Trimming removed 7 bases from V and 2 bases from J, with 9 bases in between. The length of the CDR3 is 14 residues. The CDR3 protein is CASNAPPGANVLTF. CDR3 nucleotide sequence: TGTGCCAGCAATGCGCCCCCTGGGGCCAACGTCCTGACTTTC.

The rearrangement uses TRBV5-1 and TRBJ1-1; TRBD1 matches at 9 bases. The germline V gene has CDR1 SGHRS and CDR2 YFSETQ. The CDR3 runs to 17 residues. After removal of 4 bases from V and 1 base from J, the junction contained 11 bases not matched to a gene. The CDR3 coding sequence is TGCGCCAGCAGCCCTCGGGACAGGGATGGAAGGAACACTGAAGCTTTCTTT. Protein: CASSPRDRDGRNTEAFF.

This chain connects TRBV3-1 (or the pseudogene TRBV3-2) to TRBJ2-5; D possibly corresponds to TRBD2 (5 bases). V was pared by 4 bases and J by 7 bases, with 16 bases between. The CDR3 length is 14 residues. The germline gives CDR1 LGHDT, CDR2 YNNKEL (reference sequence). The CDR3 protein is CASSLSGKVGTQYF. The CDR3 bases are TGTGCCAGCAGCCTCTCCGGGAAGGTGGGGACCCAGTACTTC.

The rearrangement links TRBV11-2 to TRBJ2-2; D unclear. The CDR3 sequence is 14 residues long. Germline V gene lookup returns CDR1 SGHAT and CDR2 FQNNGV. The V gene lost 3 bases and the J gene lost 2 bases, with 7 bases spanning the gap. In DNA, the CDR3 is TGTGCCAGCAGCTTGCGCTACAACACCGGGGAGCTGTTTTTT. Translation: CASSLRYNTGELFF. The full variable domain, rest sourced from reference TRBV11-2 and TRBJ2-2, is EAGVAQSPRYKIIEKRQSVAFWCNPISGHATLYWYQQILGQGPKLLIQFQNNGVVDDSQLPKDRFSAERLKGVDSTLKIQPAKLEDSAVYLCASSLRYNTGELFFGEGSRLTVL.

The chain couples TRBV9 to TRBJ2-5, with TRBD2 identical over 8 bases. V shed 3 bases, J shed 3 bases, and the junction held 4 bases outside the gene matches. The CDR3 spans 14 residues. Germline CDR1 reads SGDLS; CDR2 reads YYNGEE. The CDR3 loop is CASSDSGIEETQYF. The CDR3 region has the DNA TGTGCCAGCAGCGATAGCGGGATTGAAGAGACCCAGTACTTC.

In the case of this clone: Other nucleotide sequences in the sample specify the same CDR3. This rearrangement joins TRBV5-1 to TRBJ1-1, with a possible D match to TRBD1 (6 bases). The CDR3 length is 14 residues. Trimming stripped 1 base from V and 0 bases from J, with 7 bases between. Germline V gene lookup returns CDR1 SGHRS and CDR2 YFSETQ. Written as DNA, the CDR3 is TGCGCCAGCAGCTTGACAGGGATGAACACTGAAGCTTTCTTT. Its protein product is CASSLTGMNTEAFF.